This T cell receptor (beta chain) came from a study of T cells in Graves' hyperthyroidism and ophthalmopathy. Overall study results and limits: Blood also contained most expanded thyroid clonotypes above 0.001. The model foresaw ophthalmopathy a median about 6.1 months prior to onset.

RNA transcripts provided the source from which TCR beta CDR3 regions were amplified. An initial round of RT-PCR targeting the TCR CDR3 relied on the HTBI primer set. TCRdb reprocessed the multiplex PCR reads with MiXCR, giving one entry per CDR3 protein. This table holds more than 300,000 distinct CDR3 sequences, approximately 18% found once. This clonotype was seen repeatedly, ten times or more. Its specificity is not known. The sample of blood was obtained at first hyperthyroidism diagnosis (before any ophthalmopathy symptoms). Trimming cost V 6 bases and J 8 bases, with 20 bases left between them. Germline assignment: CDR1 MNHEY and CDR2 SVGEGT. The CDR3 has 15 residues.

This receptor was taken from a woman aged 30 to 39 with Graves' hyperthyroidism that later progressed to Graves' ophthalmopathy. This sequence joins TRBV6-2 or TRBV6-3 and TRBJ2-1; perhaps TRBD1 as D (5 bases). Sequencing was done on a sample of blood. CDR3 nucleotides: TGTGCCAGCAGCCCGGAGTGGGGCGGCCGGGATGAGCAGTTCTTC. It codes for CASSPEWGGRDEQFF.